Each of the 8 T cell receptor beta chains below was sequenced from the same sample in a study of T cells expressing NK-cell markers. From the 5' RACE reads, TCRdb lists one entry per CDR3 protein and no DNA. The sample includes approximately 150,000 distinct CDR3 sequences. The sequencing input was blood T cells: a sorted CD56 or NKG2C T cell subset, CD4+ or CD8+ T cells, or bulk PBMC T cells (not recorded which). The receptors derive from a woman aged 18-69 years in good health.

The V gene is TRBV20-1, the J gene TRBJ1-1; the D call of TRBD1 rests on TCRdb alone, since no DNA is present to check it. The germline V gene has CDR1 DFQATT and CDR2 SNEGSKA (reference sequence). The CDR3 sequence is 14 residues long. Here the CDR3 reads CSAPKGGGNTEAFF.

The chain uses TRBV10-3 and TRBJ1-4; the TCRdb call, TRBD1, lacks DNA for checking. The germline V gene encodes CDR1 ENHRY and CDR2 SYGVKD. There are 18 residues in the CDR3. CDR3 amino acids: CAISEPLGQGGTNEKLFF.

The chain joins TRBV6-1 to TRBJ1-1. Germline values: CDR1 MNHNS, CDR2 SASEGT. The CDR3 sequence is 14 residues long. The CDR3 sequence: CASNKWAPSTEAFF.

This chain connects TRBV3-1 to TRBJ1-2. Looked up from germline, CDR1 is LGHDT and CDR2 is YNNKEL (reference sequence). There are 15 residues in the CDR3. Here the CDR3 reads CASSQVGGGNYGYTF.

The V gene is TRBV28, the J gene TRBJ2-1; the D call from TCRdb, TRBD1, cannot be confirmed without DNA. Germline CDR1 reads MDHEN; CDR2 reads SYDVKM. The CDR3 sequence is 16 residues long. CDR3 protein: CASSLIPGGPDNEQFF. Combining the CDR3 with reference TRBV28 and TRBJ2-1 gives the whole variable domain DVKVTQSSRYLVKRTGEKVFLECVQDMDHENMFWYRQDPGLGLRLIYFSYDVKMKEKGDIPEGYSVSREKKERFSLILESASTNQTSMYLCASSLIPGGPDNEQFFGPGTRLTVL.

The CDR3 region is CASSQETEQFF. The chain recombines TRBV4-2 with TRBJ2-1. The germline V gene has CDR1 LGHNA and CDR2 YNFKEQ. CDR3 length equals 11 residues.

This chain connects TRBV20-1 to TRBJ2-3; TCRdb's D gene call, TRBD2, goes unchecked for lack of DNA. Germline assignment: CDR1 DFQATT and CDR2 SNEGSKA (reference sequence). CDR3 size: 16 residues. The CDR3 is CSARDPTSGVADTQYF.

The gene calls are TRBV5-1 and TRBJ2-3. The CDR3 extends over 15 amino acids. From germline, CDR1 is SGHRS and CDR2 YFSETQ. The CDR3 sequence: CASSQDGFPTDTQYF.